A selection of T cell receptor beta chains follows, all from one sample in a study of STAT5B mutations in CD4+ large granular lymphocyte leukemia. Some clones are missing from TCRdb's copy, which holds only in-frame ones; the method was immunoSEQ multiplex PCR. The sample holds nearly 45,000 clones, approximately 86% seen once. Sequencing input: CD4+ T cells from blood buffy coats. These receptors all stem from a human donor in good health. Each CDR3 is given with its conserved first and last residue. A D gene is named only where the DNA matches it firmly. Size is omitted from some rows. Given values are once, few, many or a class for expanded clones.

j_gene | abundance | d_gene | v_gene | CDR3nt | CDR3aa
TRBJ1-1 | - | - | TRBV29-1 | TGCAGCGTGAGAAGGACGGTGAACACTGAAGCTTTCTTT | CSVRRTVNTEAFF
TRBJ2-1 | - | - | TRBV19 | TGTGCCAGTAGTACAGGACCGGCGATGAATGAGCAGTTCTTC | CASSTGPAMNEQFF
TRBJ1-5 | - | - | TRBV10-3 | TGTGCCATCAAGGAATATAGCAATCAGCCCCAGCATTTT | CAIKEYSNQPQHF
TRBJ2-2 | - | TRBD2 | TRBV7-3 | TGTGCCAGCAGCTTAGGACTAGCGGTGAACACCGGGGAGCTGTTTTTT | CASSLGLAVNTGELFF
TRBJ2-2 | once | TRBD2 | TRBV29-1 | TGCAGCGTTCGTCTAGCGGGACGAGGCACCGGGGAGCTGTTTTTT | CSVRLAGRGTGELFF
TRBJ1-3 | - | - | TRBV2 | TGTGCCAGCACCGGGGCTGGAAACACCATATATTTT | CASTGAGNTIYF
TRBJ2-5 | - | TRBD1 | TRBV29-1 | TGCAGCGTTGATCACAGGGGCTGGACCCAGTACTTC | CSVDHRGWTQYF
TRBJ2-1 | - | - | TRBV2 | TGTGCCAGCAGCTATAAGCGGGAGCAGTTCTTC | CASSYKREQFF
TRBJ2-7 | - | TRBD2 | TRBV7-2 | TGTGCCAGCAGCTCCAAAGCGGGAGGAGTTTTCGAGCAGTACTTC | CASSSKAGGVFEQYF
TRBJ1-6 | once | - | TRBV5-1 | TGCGCCAGCAGCTCACAGGGTATAGGATATGATTCACCCCTCCACTTT | CASSSQGIGYDSPLHF
TRBJ1-5 | - | - | TRBV19 | TGTGCCAGTCGGAGAAAGGTGGGGTCGGAGCCCCAGCATTTT | CASRRKVGSEPQHF
TRBJ2-7 | - | TRBD2 | TRBV19 | TGTGCCAGTAGTATCTGGTCTAGCGGGAGGGACGAGCAGTACTTC | CASSIWSSGRDEQYF
TRBJ2-1 | - | - | TRBV7-9 | TGTGCCAGCAGCCCCTACAATGAGCAGTTCTTC | CASSPYNEQFF
TRBJ2-7 | - | - | TRBV12-5 | TGTGCTAGTGGCCTATACCCCCGGGAGCAGTACTTC | CASGLYPREQYF
TRBJ2-7 | once | TRBD2 | TRBV28 | TGTGCCAGCAGGTACGGGACTAGCGCCTACTACGAGCAGTACTTC | CASRYGTSAYYEQYF
TRBJ2-5 | few | - | TRBV7-3 | TGTGCCAGCAGCTTGGGCAGGGGAACTCGAGAGACCCAGTACTTC | CASSLGRGTRETQYF
TRBJ2-3 | few | - | TRBV7-2 | TGTGCCAGCAGCTTAGGACAGACAGATACGCAGTATTTT | CASSLGQTDTQYF
TRBJ1-5 | - | - | TRBV19 | TGTGCCAGTAGCCCAATCGCGGTCGGGGCCCTCAATCAGCCCCAGCATTTT | CASSPIAVGALNQPQHF
TRBJ2-7 | - | TRBD2 | TRBV5-1 | TGCGCCAGCAGCTTCGGGGACTACTACGAGCAGTACTTC | CASSFGDYYEQYF
TRBJ1-4 | - | TRBD1 | TRBV4-3 | TGCGCCAGCAGCCAGCTCTCGGGACAGCTGAATGAAAAACTGTTTTTT | CASSQLSGQLNEKLFF
TRBJ1-2 | - | TRBD1 | TRBV5-1 | TGCGCCAGCAGACCAACAGGGGTTGGCTATGGCTACACCTTC | CASRPTGVGYGYTF
TRBJ2-1 | - | TRBD2 | TRBV9 | TGTGCCAGCAGCGTAGCTACGCTAGCGGCCTACAATGAGCAGTTCTTC | CASSVATLAAYNEQFF
TRBJ2-3 | - | - | TRBV9 | TGTGCCAGCAACATACAGGGATTCACAGATACGCAGTATTTT | CASNIQGFTDTQYF
TRBJ1-5 | once | - | TRBV6-1 | TGTGCCAGCAGTGAAGCCACGGGGGTAGGGCAGCCCCAGCATTTT | CASSEATGVGQPQHF
TRBJ1-1 | once | - | TRBV6-5 | TGTGCCAGCAGCCAGACAGGCCCCCCTGAAGCTTTCTTT | CASSQTGPPEAFF
TRBJ1-5 | - | - | TRBV7-9 | TGTGCCAGCAGCTTAGGTCAGATCAATCAGCCCCAGCATTTT | CASSLGQINQPQHF
TRBJ1-5 | - | - | TRBV19 | TGTGCCAGTAGTATCGGAAGGCCCAATCAGCCCCAGCATTTT | CASSIGRPNQPQHF
TRBJ2-7 | - | - | TRBV2 | TGTGCCAGCAGTGTCGCCCGGGGGGAGCAGTACTTC | CASSVARGEQYF
TRBJ2-2 | - | TRBD1 | TRBV5-4 | TGTGCCAGCAGATTAGATCGGACAGGGGATCCCTCGGGGGAGCTGTTTTTT | CASRLDRTGDPSGELFF
TRBJ2-3 | - | - | TRBV16 | TGTGCCAGCACCTCCGTGGGGTTCACAGATACGCAGTATTTT | CASTSVGFTDTQYF
TRBJ2-7 | - | TRBD2 | TRBV29-1 | TGCAGCGTTCCTGGGGGAGGGAGCTCCTACGAGCAGTACTTC | CSVPGGGSSYEQYF
TRBJ1-3 | once | - | TRBV5-5 | TGTGCCAGCAGCTTGAACCCGAGGAGAGACACCATATATTTT | CASSLNPRRDTIYF
TRBJ2-3 | - | TRBD1 | TRBV6-5 | TGTGCCAGCAGAGACAGGGTTGGAGATACGCAGTATTTT | CASRDRVGDTQYF
TRBJ2-1 | - | - | TRBV9 | TGTGCCAGCAGCGTCGGGCTCTCTGAGCAGTTCTTC | CASSVGLSEQFF
TRBJ2-1 | - | TRBD2 | TRBV5-1 | TGCGCCAGCAGCCCCCGGGCGTCTAGCGGATACAATGAGCAGTTCTTC | CASSPRASSGYNEQFF
TRBJ1-2 | - | - | TRBV30 | TGTGCCTCAAATAAACCCGGGACATTACATGGCTACACCTTC | CASNKPGTLHGYTF
TRBJ2-5 | - | - | TRBV18 | TGTGCCAGCTCACCACTGACTCTCAGGGCGGCCGGGGGACAAGAGACCCAGTACTTC | CASSPLTLRAAGGQETQYF
TRBJ2-1 | - | TRBD2 | TRBV29-1 | TGCAGCCACTACTTAGCGGGGTTAAATGAGCAGTTCTTC | CSHYLAGLNEQFF
TRBJ2-7 | - | - | TRBV25-1 | TGTGCCAGCAGTGAATACGAGTTACCCTACGAGCAGTACTTC | CASSEYELPYEQYF
TRBJ2-1 | large | TRBD2 | TRBV18 | TGTGCCAGCTCGCGTACTAGCGGGACCATCAATGAGCAGTTCTTC | CASSRTSGTINEQFF
TRBJ2-5 | - | - | TRBV30 | TGTGCCTGGAGTAATGACCCTAGGCGGGAGACCCAGTACTTC | CAWSNDPRRETQYF
TRBJ2-5 | once | TRBD2 | TRBV27 | TGTGCCAGCAGTCCCGCTTCGGGAGGACGGGAGACCCAGTACTTC | CASSPASGGRETQYF
TRBJ1-3 | - | - | TRBV4-3 | TGCGCCAGCAGCCAAGATAGGACTCCAGGAAACACCATATATTTT | CASSQDRTPGNTIYF
TRBJ2-7 | - | - | TRBV7-9 | TGTGCCAGCAGCTCTGGACGGGAGAGGTCCTACGAGCAGTACTTC | CASSSGRERSYEQYF